The source of this TCR beta chain is a study of shared clonotypes between healthy human individuals. In the study overall: There were three CD4 naive, three CD4 memory, two CD8 naive and one CD8 memory plates per donor.

The CDR3 runs 19 residues. The germline V gene has CDR1 SGDLS and CDR2 YYNGEE. V lost 4 bases to trimming and J lost 9 bases; unmatched junction nucleotides: 18. Notes on this clone: The antigen is unknown.

Study-wide results and limits: Shared clonotypes: roughly 4.7% naive CD4, about 4% naive CD8, roughly 2.4% memory CD4, approximately 0.41% memory CD8.

The assay ran at deep level. Assay: immunoSEQ multiplex PCR; the TCRdb copy retains only in-frame clones and omits some. The sample shows roughly 1,100,000 clones, around 74% of them seen only once. V and J are TRBV9 and TRBJ2-1; 14 bases match TRBD2. Sequences were obtained from memory CD4+ T cells sorted from blood. The subset denotes: CD45RA-negative fraction. The receptor comes from a man aged 18 to 29 in good health. The CDR3 sequence is CASSYGTSGRTRGEGEQFF. The CDR3 coding sequence is TGTGCCAGCAGCTACGGGACTAGCGGGAGAACACGGGGGGAGGGTGAGCAGTTCTTC.